These 21 T cell receptor beta chains originate from one sample sequenced in a study of cytotoxic CD8 clonotypes in ibrutinib-treated CLL. Assay: immunoSEQ multiplex PCR; the TCRdb copy retains only in-frame clones and omits some. The table shows some 150,000 clones, with about 80% occurring only once. Sample: PBMCs, taken after 12 months of ibrutinib treatment. These receptors all stem from a human donor with chronic lymphocytic leukemia.

This chain links TRBV30 with TRBJ1-2, with 9 bases matching TRBD1. The V gene end was trimmed by 2 bases and the J gene end by 9 bases; junction bases not matched to a gene: 13. Germline V gene lookup returns CDR1 GTSNPN and CDR2 SVGIG (reference sequence). The CDR3 is made up of 15 amino acids. The chain's CDR3 is CAWSHPGQGGDRYTF. CDR3 DNA: TGTGCCTGGAGTCATCCGGGACAGGGAGGGGACCGCTACACCTTC. Filled out from reference TRBV30 and TRBJ1-2, the complete variable domain reads SQTIHQWPATLVQPVGSPLSLECTVEGTSNPNLYWYRQAAGRGLQLLFYSVGIGQISSEVPQNLSASRPQDRQFILSSKKLLLSDSGFYLCAWSHPGQGGDRYTFGSGTRLTVV.

In this sample, this clone turned up a few times. The chain carries TRBV6-1 and TRBJ1-3; D is unresolved. Germline values: CDR1 MNHNS, CDR2 SASEGT. There are 15 residues in the CDR3. The ends were cut back, 7 bases at V and 1 base at J, with 14 bases in the middle. CDR3 nucleotides: TGTGCCAGCATGAGGCGGGTGGAATCTGGAAACACCATATATTTT. Translating gives CASMRRVESGNTIYF.

This chain joins TRBV5-5 and TRBJ1-3; D unclear. Trimming cost V 0 bases and J 1 base, with 14 bases left between them. The CDR3 sequence is 17 residues long. Germline V gene data show CDR1 as SGHKS and CDR2 as YYEKEE (reference sequence). This chain's CDR3 is CASSLGQSFISGNTIYF. The DNA of the CDR3 is TGTGCCAGCAGCTTGGGGCAGAGCTTCATTTCTGGAAACACCATATATTTT.

J is TRBJ2-3 and V is TRBV18; perhaps D is TRBD1 or TRBD2 (5 bases each). Germline-derived CDR1 and CDR2 are KGHSH and LQKENI. Trimming stripped 3 bases from V and 2 bases from J, with 18 bases between. This CDR3 has 17 residues. As DNA, the CDR3 is TGTGCCAGCTCACCCTCGACTGGGGGTTTGCTCACAGATACGCAGTATTTT. As protein: CASSPSTGGLLTDTQYF.

Only a few counts were recorded for this clone. The V call is TRBV28, the J call TRBJ2-2; 9 bases match TRBD1. The length of the CDR3 is 16 residues. Germline assignment: CDR1 MDHEN and CDR2 SYDVKM. V shed 5 bases, J shed 5 bases, and the junction held 9 bases outside the gene matches. The CDR3 region has the DNA TGTGCCAGCAGTCCTTCCGGGACAGGGCGGACCGGGGAGCTGTTTTTT. Its protein is CASSPSGTGRTGELFF. The full variable domain, rest sourced from reference TRBV28 and TRBJ2-2, is DVKVTQSSRYLVKRTGEKVFLECVQDMDHENMFWYRQDPGLGLRLIYFSYDVKMKEKGDIPEGYSVSREKKERFSLILESASTNQTSMYLCASSPSGTGRTGELFFGEGSRLTVL.

This chain joins TRBV9 and TRBJ2-5, with D perhaps TRBD2 (6 bases). V lost 4 bases and J lost 1, with 8 bases in between. Per the germline V gene, CDR1 is SGDLS and CDR2 is YYNGEE. The CDR3 is made up of 13 amino acids. CDR3: CASSPSVQETQYF. The CDR3 region has the DNA TGTGCCAGCAGCCCTAGCGTCCAAGAGACCCAGTACTTC.

The rearrangement joins TRBV6-5 to TRBJ1-1; D is uncertain. CDR1 and CDR2 (germline): MNHEY, SVGAGI. This CDR3 region has 13 residues. Trimming stripped 6 bases from V and 0 bases from J, with 8 bases between. The CDR3 sequence: CASRPQVNTEAFF. CDR3 sequence (DNA): TGTGCCAGCAGGCCTCAAGTGAACACTGAAGCTTTCTTT.

The gene calls are TRBV7-6 and TRBJ2-1; the D gene is possibly TRBD2 (6 bases). Trimming removed 1 base at V and 7 bases at J, with 14 bases between. CDR1 and CDR2 (germline): SGHVS, FNYEAQ. CDR3 size: 15 residues. The CDR3 spells CASSLEVGLANEQFF. As DNA, the CDR3 is TGTGCCAGCAGCTTAGAAGTGGGGCTAGCGAATGAGCAGTTCTTC. Variable domain in full (rest from reference TRBV7-6 and TRBJ2-1): GAGVSQSPRYKVTKRGQDVALRCDPISGHVSLYWYRQALGQGPEFLTYFNYEAQQDKSGLPNDRFSAERPEGSISTLTIQRTEQRDSAMYRCASSLEVGLANEQFFGPGTRLTVL.

V and J are TRBV2 and TRBJ1-4; the D is unclear. The CDR3 sequence is 17 residues long. Trimming removed 3 bases from V and 4 bases from J, with 18 bases in between. CDR1 is SNHLY, CDR2 FYNNEI, per germline. The CDR3 sequence: CASSDKEQRRYNEKLFF. The CDR3 DNA reads TGTGCCAGCAGTGATAAAGAACAGCGGAGATATAATGAAAAACTGTTTTTT.

This clone was found a few times. The chain is built from TRBV30 and TRBJ2-7, with 9 bases lining up with TRBD1. V lost 4 bases to trimming and J lost 6 bases; unmatched junction nucleotides: 4. CDR3 length: 12 residues. Germline loops: CDR1 GTSNPN, CDR2 SVGIG (reference sequence). The CDR3 sequence: CAWTGTGTEQYF. Written as DNA, the CDR3 is TGTGCCTGGACTGGGACAGGGACCGAGCAGTACTTC.

The chain combines TRBV7-3 with TRBJ2-1, with D hard to call. The CDR3 totals 15 residues. Looked up from germline, CDR1 is SGHTA and CDR2 is FQGTGA. The V and J ends lost 4 bases and 4 bases respectively, with 14 bases between them. The CDR3 reads CASSSPGREYNEQFF. The CDR3 DNA reads as TGTGCCAGCAGCTCACCCGGTAGAGAGTACAATGAGCAGTTCTTC. Using reference TRBV7-3 and TRBJ2-1 for the parts outside the CDR3, the full variable domain is GAGVSQTPSNKVTEKGKYVELRCDPISGHTALYWYRQSLGQGPEFLIYFQGTGAADDSGLPNDRFFAVRPEGSVSTLKIQRTERGDSAVYLCASSSPGREYNEQFFGPGTRLTVL.

V and J are TRBV18 and TRBJ1-5, with 10 nucleotides matching TRBD1. The CDR3 is 14 amino acids. Germline CDR1 and CDR2: KGHSH and LQKENI. V shed 4 bases, J shed 8 bases, and the junction held 5 bases outside the gene matches. The CDR3 DNA reads TGTGCCAGCTCACAGGACAGGGGGGATGAGCCCCAGCATTTT. This sequence encodes CASSQDRGDEPQHF.

The chain is built from TRBV27 and TRBJ2-7; D not certain. Germline values: CDR1 MNHEY, CDR2 SMNVEV (reference sequence). Trimming left V 4 bases short and J 2 bases short, with 15 bases between. This CDR3 has 15 residues. CDR3 in amino acids: CASSSAPGVAYEQYF. CDR3 bases: TGTGCCAGCAGTTCCGCACCGGGTGTCGCCTACGAGCAGTACTTC.

The chain couples TRBV27 to TRBJ1-1; the D is unclear. Looked up from germline, CDR1 is MNHEY and CDR2 is SMNVEV (reference sequence). The CDR3 has 13 amino acids. V dropped 2 bases and J dropped 2 bases, with 6 bases sitting between them. The CDR3 loop reads CASSLRANTEAFF. CDR3 coding DNA: TGTGCCAGCAGTTTAAGGGCTAACACTGAAGCTTTCTTT.

J is TRBJ2-7 and V is TRBV11-2, with D possibly TRBD2 on 6 matching bases. The CDR3 totals 18 residues. The germline V and J ends were trimmed by 3 bases and 0 bases, with 21 bases remaining between them. Germline V gives CDR1 SGHAT, CDR2 FQNNGV. CDR3 bases: TGTGCCAGCAGCTTGCCGGGTTTTAGCGGACCTAGCTCCTACGAGCAGTACTTC. It is translated as CASSLPGFSGPSSYEQYF.

This chain connects TRBV2 to TRBJ2-2, with unresolved D. V was cut by 3 bases and J by 5 bases, with 13 bases left in between. Germline assignment: CDR1 SNHLY and CDR2 FYNNEI. This CDR3 has 15 amino acids. In nucleotides, the CDR3 is TGTGCCAGCAGTGAGACCACTTCTACGACCGGGGAGCTGTTTTTT. It is translated as CASSETTSTTGELFF.

A note on this clone: Other DNA sequences in this sample translate to the same CDR3. V usage is TRBV7-2 and J usage is TRBJ1-3; D remains unclear. Germline CDR1 and CDR2: SGHTA and FQGNSA. The CDR3 is made up of 13 amino acids. The V gene lost 0 bases and the J gene lost 4 bases, with 4 bases spanning the gap. In nucleotides, the CDR3 is TGTGCCAGCAGCTTAGCGGGGGGAAACACCATATATTTT. Translated, it gives CASSLAGGNTIYF.

This chain uses TRBV10-3 with TRBJ2-7; a weak D match, TRBD2 (6 bases). V was clipped by 6 bases and J by 7 bases, with 16 bases between them. CDR3 size: 13 residues. Germline V gene sequence: CDR1 ENHRY, CDR2 SYGVKD. This CDR3 reads CAIRREKAEEQYF. The CDR3 coding sequence is TGTGCCATCAGGCGGGAAAAAGCGGAAGAGCAGTACTTC.

The chain has TRBV7-9 and TRBJ1-6; TRBD1 aligns across 11 bases. In germline, CDR1 is SEHNR, CDR2 FQNEAQ (reference sequence). The CDR3 spans 18 residues. V lost 5 bases and J lost 2; bases outside the gene matches: 8. CDR3 amino acids: CASSPRDRGSTYNSPLHF. CDR3 in DNA: TGTGCCAGCAGCCCCCGGGACAGGGGGAGCACCTATAATTCACCCCTCCACTTT.

The V and J genes are TRBV6-5 and TRBJ2-7, with a possible D match to TRBD1 (5 bases). CDR3 size: 15 residues. The V end lost 0 bases, the J end lost 0 bases, and 9 bases lay between the germline ends. The germline V gene has CDR1 MNHEY and CDR2 SVGAGI. The CDR3 region has the DNA TGTGCCAGCAGTTACTCGAACAGGCCCTCCTACGAGCAGTACTTC. This encodes CASSYSNRPSYEQYF.

The V gene is TRBV7-9, the J gene TRBJ2-5, with D unclear. From germline, CDR1 is SEHNR and CDR2 FQNEAQ (reference sequence). The CDR3 covers 14 residues. The V end lost 5 bases, the J end lost 5 bases, and 15 bases lay between the germline ends. The DNA of the CDR3 is TGTGCCAGCAGCCCGCGGACCGTTAGCGAGACCCAGTACTTC. Translation gives CASSPRTVSETQYF.